Listed below are T cell receptor beta chains from one sample, sequenced in a study of OX40 agonist ivuxolimab in advanced cancers. The data were produced by immunoSEQ multiplex PCR, yet TCRdb's version contains in-frame clones alone and is incomplete. The sample holds over 45,000 clones; around 79% are singletons and the top ten take 0.95% to 1.5%. The sequencing used CD4+ or CD8+ T cells sorted from blood, collected in a trial of the OX40 agonist ivuxolimab. The receptor source for this set is an adult with an advanced solid tumor such as melanoma, head and neck, liver or kidney cancer. Each CDR3 is given with its conserved first and last residue. A D gene is named only where the DNA matches it firmly. Not every row has a clone size; where given, it reads once, few, many or a size class.

v_call: TRBV5-1
j_call: TRBJ2-3
d_call: TRBD1
cdr3_length: 15
clone_size: NA
cdr3_aa: CASSDRGTSTDTQYF
cdr3_nt: TGCGCCAGCAGCGACAGGGGCACTAGCACAGATACGCAGTATTTT

v_call: TRBV6-1
j_call: TRBJ1-1
d_call: NA
cdr3_length: 16
clone_size: NA
cdr3_aa: CASSEGTGPRSVEAFF
cdr3_nt: TGTGCCAGCAGTGAAGGAACAGGGCCCCGGTCGGTTGAAGCTTTCTTT

v_call: TRBV19
j_call: TRBJ2-6
d_call: NA
cdr3_length: 13
clone_size: NA
cdr3_aa: CASRRGGANVLTF
cdr3_nt: TGTGCCAGTAGGAGGGGTGGGGCCAACGTCCTGACTTTC

v_call: TRBV10-2
j_call: TRBJ1-2
d_call: TRBD1
cdr3_length: 15
clone_size: NA
cdr3_aa: CASSGDWAGGYGYTF
cdr3_nt: TGCGCCAGCAGTGGAGATTGGGCAGGGGGCTATGGCTACACCTTC

v_call: TRBV18
j_call: TRBJ1-5
d_call: NA
cdr3_length: 18
clone_size: NA
cdr3_aa: CASSSRVGGSNSNQPQHF
cdr3_nt: TGTGCCAGCTCTTCGCGGGTGGGGGGCTCAAATAGCAATCAGCCCCAGCATTTT

v_call: TRBV5-8
j_call: TRBJ2-3
d_call: TRBD2
cdr3_length: 16
clone_size: NA
cdr3_aa: CASSLWTSGGTDTQYF
cdr3_nt: TGTGCCAGCAGCCTTTGGACTAGCGGGGGCACAGATACGCAGTATTTT

v_call: TRBV6-5
j_call: TRBJ1-1
d_call: TRBD1
cdr3_length: 16
clone_size: few
cdr3_aa: CASSSLGQAQNTEAFF
cdr3_nt: TGTGCCAGCAGTTCACTAGGACAGGCCCAGAACACTGAAGCTTTCTTT

v_call: TRBV6-1
j_call: TRBJ2-2
d_call: TRBD2
cdr3_length: 13
clone_size: NA
cdr3_aa: CASSGTGGWELFF
cdr3_nt: TGTGCCAGCAGTGGGACGGGAGGCTGGGAGCTGTTTTTT

v_call: TRBV4-1
j_call: TRBJ1-2
d_call: NA
cdr3_length: 14
clone_size: NA
cdr3_aa: CASSQLTGQYGYTF
cdr3_nt: TGCGCCAGCAGCCAATTGACAGGACAGTATGGCTACACCTTC

v_call: TRBV30
j_call: TRBJ1-3
d_call: NA
cdr3_length: 13
clone_size: NA
cdr3_aa: CAWGGFTGNTIYF
cdr3_nt: TGTGCCTGGGGTGGGTTTACTGGAAACACCATATATTTT

v_call: TRBV5-5
j_call: TRBJ2-7
d_call: NA
cdr3_length: 14
clone_size: NA
cdr3_aa: CASSSGDRPYEQYF
cdr3_nt: TGTGCCAGCAGCTCGGGGGACCGACCCTACGAGCAGTACTTC

v_call: TRBV7-9
j_call: TRBJ1-1
d_call: NA
cdr3_length: 18
clone_size: few
cdr3_aa: CASSSWDLKTSLSTEAFF
cdr3_nt: TGTGCCAGCAGCTCATGGGACCTTAAAACTTCCTTGAGCACTGAAGCTTTCTTT

v_call: TRBV5-1
j_call: TRBJ2-7
d_call: TRBD2
cdr3_length: 16
clone_size: NA
cdr3_aa: CASSLGGTSGSYEQYF
cdr3_nt: TGCGCCAGCAGCTTGGGCGGGACTAGCGGCTCCTACGAGCAGTACTTC

v_call: TRBV5-8
j_call: TRBJ1-1
d_call: NA
cdr3_length: 14
clone_size: NA
cdr3_aa: CASNGGLRGTEAFF
cdr3_nt: TGTGCCAGCAATGGGGGGCTTAGGGGCACTGAAGCTTTCTTT

v_call: TRBV6-5
j_call: TRBJ1-6
d_call: NA
cdr3_length: 14
clone_size: once
cdr3_aa: CASSYSRGNSPLHF
cdr3_nt: TGTGCCAGCAGTTACTCCCGGGGGAATTCACCCCTCCACTTT

v_call: TRBV10-2
j_call: TRBJ2-2
d_call: NA
cdr3_length: 14
clone_size: NA
cdr3_aa: CASRDLPGPGELFF
cdr3_nt: TGCGCCAGCAGGGACCTACCAGGTCCCGGGGAGCTGTTTTTT